The 22 T cell receptor beta chains reported below all come from one sample, sequenced in a study of blood T cell repertoires in COVID-19. Sequenced by immunoSEQ multiplex PCR; TCRdb stores in-frame clones only, minus some. The sample lists tens of thousands of clones, roughly 88% occurring once. The sequenced material came from peripheral blood. The source is a man in his fifties with active COVID-19.

The chain is built from TRBV7-8 and TRBJ1-1; D is unclear. The germline V and J ends were trimmed by 5 bases and 0 bases, with 10 bases remaining between them. The CDR3 length is 14 residues. In germline, CDR1 is SGHVS, CDR2 FQNEAQ. CDR3 sequence: CASSQITVNTEAFF. DNA of the CDR3: TGTGCCAGCAGCCAAATTACGGTGAACACTGAAGCTTTCTTT.

The CDR3 reads CASSTRRTGEQFF. The CDR3 nucleotides read TGTGCCAGTAGTACCCGACGGACTGGGGAGCAGTTCTTC. This chain links TRBV19 with TRBJ2-1; D perhaps matches TRBD2 (5 bases). In germline, CDR1 is LNHDA, CDR2 SQIVND (reference sequence). The CDR3 length is 13 residues. The germline V and J ends were trimmed by 4 bases and 10 bases, with 14 bases remaining between them.

V and J are TRBV13 and TRBJ2-5; no definite D call. The germline V gene encodes CDR1 PRHDT and CDR2 FYEKMQ (reference sequence). V was trimmed by 2 bases and J by 3 bases, leaving 13 bases between them. The CDR3 is 15 residues long. This chain's CDR3 is CASSLRVRIEETQYF. CDR3 nucleotide sequence: TGTGCCAGCAGCTTACGGGTTAGGATCGAAGAGACCCAGTACTTC.

J is TRBJ1-1 and V is TRBV29-1, with a tentative D call TRBD1 (6 bases). This CDR3 region has 14 residues. Germline V gene data show CDR1 as SQVTM and CDR2 as ANQGSEA. Trimming took off 1 base at V and 0 bases at J, with 9 bases between the two ends. CDR3 DNA sequence: TGCAGCGTTGAAGTGACAGGCTTGAACACTGAAGCTTTCTTT. Its protein product is CSVEVTGLNTEAFF.

The chain carries TRBV28 and TRBJ1-2, with 8 bases identical to TRBD1. Germline CDR1 reads MDHEN; CDR2 reads SYDVKM. Germline trimming cut 6 bases from V and 5 bases from J; bases unmatched to any gene: 5. This CDR3 has 13 amino acids. In DNA, the CDR3 is TGTGCCAGCAGATTCGGACAGGGTTATGGCTACACCTTC. Encoded protein: CASRFGQGYGYTF.

The chain carries TRBV6-2 or TRBV6-3 and TRBJ1-1, with TRBD1 matching over 7 bases. Germline-derived CDR1 and CDR2 are MNHEY and SVGEGT. V lost 5 bases, J lost 1 base, and 10 bases stayed unmatched. The CDR3 extends over 16 amino acids. CDR3 protein: CASSNIYRGWNTEAFF. CDR3 nucleotides: TGTGCCAGCAGTAATATTTACAGGGGTTGGAACACTGAAGCTTTCTTT.

The chain recombines TRBV10-3 with TRBJ1-2; 8 bases are a match to TRBD1. Germline CDR1 ENHRY, CDR2 SYGVKD. V was clipped by 10 bases and J by 4 bases; unmatched bases: 8. The CDR3 is 13 residues long. In DNA form, the CDR3 reads TGTGCCACCGCGGACAGGGCACCCTATGGCTACACCTTC. Translated: CATADRAPYGYTF.

The J gene is TRBJ1-6, the V gene TRBV3-1 (or the pseudogene TRBV3-2); D unresolved. The CDR3 contains 17 residues. Germline V CDR1 and CDR2: LGHDT, YNNKEL (reference sequence). V lost 0 bases to trimming and J lost 5 bases, with 14 bases between them. CDR3 coding DNA: TGTGCCAGCAGCCAAGATCCCGTAGGAGCCAATAATTCACCCCTCCACTTT. Its translation is CASSQDPVGANNSPLHF.

This chain joins TRBV10-1 and TRBJ1-4; 8 nucleotides line up with TRBD1. With 5 bases clipped from V and 3 bases from J, the junction kept 2 bases outside the gene matches. The CDR3 spans 14 residues. Germline lookup yields CDR1 WNHNN and CDR2 SYGVQD (reference sequence). The CDR3 sequence is CASSSGGSNEKLFF. In DNA, the CDR3 is TGCGCCAGCAGTTCAGGGGGCTCTAATGAAAAACTGTTTTTT.

This clone was found once. V gene TRBV7-3 combines with J gene TRBJ2-3, with 7 bases that match TRBD1. CDR3 length: 14 amino acids. Germline V gives CDR1 SGHTA, CDR2 FQGTGA. V shed 3 bases, J shed 5 bases, and the junction held 5 bases outside the gene matches. This chain's CDR3 is CASSFRDSQDTQYF. For the CDR3, the DNA is TGTGCCAGCAGCTTCCGGGACAGTCAAGATACGCAGTATTTT.

This clone was detected once. The rearrangement joins TRBV5-8 to TRBJ2-5; no reliable D call. Germline V gives CDR1 SGHTS, CDR2 YDEGEE. The CDR3 has 13 residues. The V end was cut by 1 base, the J end by 7 bases, with 11 bases between. CDR3: CASSLSTTGTQYF. DNA for the CDR3: TGTGCCAGCAGCTTGAGCACAACGGGGACCCAGTACTTC.

V and J are TRBV7-2 and TRBJ2-7; D unclear. V was clipped by 5 bases and J by 3 bases, with 11 bases between them. The CDR3 sequence is 13 residues long. Germline assignment: CDR1 SGHTA and CDR2 FQGNSA. In DNA, the CDR3 is TGTGCCAGCAGCACGAGCGCCCGCTACGAGCAGTACTTC. Protein sequence: CASSTSARYEQYF.

This clone was observed a single time. V gene TRBV6-5 combines with J gene TRBJ1-6; the D is unclear. The ends were cut back, 2 bases at V and 7 bases at J, with 3 bases in the middle. Germline loops: CDR1 MNHEY, CDR2 SVGAGI. This CDR3 has 12 residues. The DNA for the CDR3 is TGTGCCAGCAGTTACCTCAATTCACCCCTCCACTTT. This gives the protein CASSYLNSPLHF.

This clone was observed a few times. The genes are TRBV9 and TRBJ1-5; the D gene is possibly TRBD1 (5 bases). The ends were cut back, 4 bases at V and 6 bases at J, with 17 bases in the middle. This CDR3 has 15 residues. Germline V gene lookup returns CDR1 SGDLS and CDR2 YYNGEE. In nucleotides, the CDR3 is TGTGCCAGCAGCTCACAATCGGGACTTGGTCAGCCCCAGCATTTT. Protein sequence: CASSSQSGLGQPQHF.

The rearrangement links TRBV28 to TRBJ2-3; 9 nucleotides line up with TRBD1. This CDR3 comprises 15 residues. Germline assignment: CDR1 MDHEN and CDR2 SYDVKM. V gave up 4 bases and J gave up 11 bases; unmatched junction bases: 13. CDR3 protein: CASSSTDRGGIWQYF. CDR3 bases: TGTGCCAGCAGTTCCACAGACAGGGGGGGCATATGGCAGTATTTT.

The chain recombines TRBV13 with TRBJ2-7; TRBD2 aligns across 7 bases. The CDR3 length is 16 residues. CDR1 is PRHDT and CDR2 is FYEKMQ in the germline V gene (reference sequence). The ends lost 2 bases at V and 3 bases at J; junction bases unmatched: 10. The CDR3: CASSLWAGGGDYEQYF. CDR3 nucleotide sequence: TGTGCCAGCAGCTTATGGGCGGGCGGGGGAGACTACGAGCAGTACTTC.

The chain carries TRBV27 and TRBJ1-2; D gene uncertain. The germline V gene has CDR1 MNHEY and CDR2 SMNVEV (reference sequence). The CDR3 loop spans 13 amino acids. Between the trimmed V and J ends, which lost 5 bases and 8 bases, there was a span of 15 bases. CDR3 bases: TGTGCCAGCAGTAGCACCACGGGGAGCGGCTACACCTTC. This codes for CASSSTTGSGYTF.

The chain links TRBV5-6 to TRBJ2-7, with 8 nucleotides matching TRBD1. V lost 0 bases and J lost 6; bases outside the gene matches: 5. The germline V gene has CDR1 SGHDT and CDR2 YYEEEE. The CDR3 spans 14 residues. The DNA for the CDR3 is TGTGCCAGCAGCTTGGGACAGGGGACGACCGAGCAGTACTTC. Protein sequence: CASSLGQGTTEQYF.

The chain recombines TRBV4-2 with TRBJ2-5, with 9 bases matching TRBD2. This CDR3 is 14 amino acids long. Losses at the gene ends were 0 bases for V and 5 bases for J; bases not matched to a gene: 1. Germline CDR1 reads LGHNA; CDR2 reads YNFKEQ. CDR3 region: CASSQDAGGETQYF. The CDR3 region has the DNA TGTGCCAGCAGCCAAGATGCGGGGGGGGAGACCCAGTACTTC.

This clone occurred once. The V call is TRBV9, the J call TRBJ2-3; 13 bases line up with TRBD2. Per germline, CDR1 SGDLS and CDR2 YYNGEE. This CDR3 comprises 16 residues. V lost 4 bases, J lost 4 bases, and 6 bases stayed unmatched. In nucleotides, the CDR3 is TGTGCCAGCAGCATTACTAGCGGGGGGGGTGCAGATACGCAGTATTTT. It codes for CASSITSGGGADTQYF.

The chain carries TRBV12-3 or TRBV12-4 and TRBJ1-5; D is unclear. V was shortened by 6 bases and J by 0 bases, with 6 bases between the two germline ends. This CDR3 region has 13 residues. The CDR3 region is CASSLRSNQPQHF. Here the CDR3 DNA reads TGTGCCAGCAGCCTCCGTAGCAATCAGCCCCAGCATTTT.

The chain employs TRBV11-2 and TRBJ1-2, with a possible D match to TRBD1 (6 bases). Deletions cut 1 base from V and 4 bases from J, with 7 bases between. The CDR3 sequence is 13 residues long. Germline-derived CDR1 and CDR2 are SGHAT and FQNNGV. The CDR3 is CASSLAGAYGYTF. Here the CDR3 DNA reads TGTGCCAGCAGCTTAGCAGGGGCCTATGGCTACACCTTC.